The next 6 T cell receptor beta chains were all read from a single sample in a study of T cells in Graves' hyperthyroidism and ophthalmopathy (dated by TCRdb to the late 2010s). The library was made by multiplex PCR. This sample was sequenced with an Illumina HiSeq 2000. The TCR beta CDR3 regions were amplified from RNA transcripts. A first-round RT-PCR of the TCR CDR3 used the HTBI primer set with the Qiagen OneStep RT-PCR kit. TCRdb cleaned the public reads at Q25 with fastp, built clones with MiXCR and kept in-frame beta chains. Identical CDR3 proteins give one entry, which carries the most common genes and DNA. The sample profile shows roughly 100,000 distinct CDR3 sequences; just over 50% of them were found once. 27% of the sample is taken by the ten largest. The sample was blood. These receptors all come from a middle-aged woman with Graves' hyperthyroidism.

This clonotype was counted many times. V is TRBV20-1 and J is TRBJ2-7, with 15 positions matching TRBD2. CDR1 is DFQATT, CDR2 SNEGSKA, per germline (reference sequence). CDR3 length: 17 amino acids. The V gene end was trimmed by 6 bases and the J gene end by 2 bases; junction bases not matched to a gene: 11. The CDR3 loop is CSAPPARTSGRAYEQYF. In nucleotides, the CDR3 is TGCAGTGCGCCCCCCGCCCGGACTAGCGGGAGGGCCTACGAGCAGTACTTC.

For the CDR3, the DNA is TGCAGCTTGGGCGCCTACGAGCAGTACTTC. This gives the protein CSLGAYEQYF. The chain has TRBV29-1 and TRBJ2-7, with unresolved D. V gave up 8 bases and J gave up 2 bases, with 7 bases separating them. This CDR3 has 10 amino acids. The V gene's germline CDR1 is SQVTM and CDR2 ANQGSEA.

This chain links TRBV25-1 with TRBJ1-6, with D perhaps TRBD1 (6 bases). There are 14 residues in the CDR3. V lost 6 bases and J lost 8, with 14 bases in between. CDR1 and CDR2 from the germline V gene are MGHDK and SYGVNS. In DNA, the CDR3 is TGTGCCAGCAGGGGGGGCGGGGACGATTCACCCCTCCACTTT. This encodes CASRGGGDDSPLHF.

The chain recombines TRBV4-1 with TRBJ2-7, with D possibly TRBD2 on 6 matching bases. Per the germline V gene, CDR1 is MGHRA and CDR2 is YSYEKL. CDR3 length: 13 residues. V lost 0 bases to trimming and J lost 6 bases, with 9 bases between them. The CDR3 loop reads CASSQEGAGEQYF. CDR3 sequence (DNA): TGCGCCAGCAGCCAAGAGGGAGCGGGCGAGCAGTACTTC.

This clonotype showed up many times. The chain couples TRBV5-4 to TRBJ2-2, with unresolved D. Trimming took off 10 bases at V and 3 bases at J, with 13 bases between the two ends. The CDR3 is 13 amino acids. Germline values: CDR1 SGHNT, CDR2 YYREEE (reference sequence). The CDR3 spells CALHSVDTGELFF. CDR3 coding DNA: TGTGCCCTGCACAGCGTGGACACCGGGGAGCTGTTTTTT.

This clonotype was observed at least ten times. CDR3 bases: TGCAGTGCTTCCGGGGGGCTAGCGGTCTACGAGCAGTACTTC. It translates to CSASGGLAVYEQYF. The chain uses TRBV20-1 and TRBJ2-7; tentative D call: TRBD2 (7 bases). This CDR3 spans 14 amino acids. Germline V lookup: CDR1 DFQATT, CDR2 SNEGSKA (reference sequence). Trimming stripped 5 bases from V and 3 bases from J, with 17 bases between.